This TCR beta chain was sequenced in a study of early T cells in non-severe SARS-CoV-2 infection. Study-wide context: The study sequenced bulk RNA from unsorted whole blood, with chains unpaired. Findings and limits, study-wide: Using VDJdb, the matching emphasized anti-spike CD8 responses while missing private and CD4 specificities.

Notes on this clonotype: Its antigen is unidentified.

Tagging with unique molecular identifiers was applied to individual cDNA molecules. Via MiXCR, TCRdb re-called the 5' RACE reads, giving one row per CDR3 protein. The sample lists roughly 34,000 distinct CDR3 sequences, less than 7.5% occurring once. The ends were cut back, 7 bases at V and 3 bases at J, with 10 bases in the middle. Looked up from germline, CDR1 is SGHTA and CDR2 is FQGNSA. The CDR3 contains 12 residues. This receptor was identified in an adult who was a healthcare worker with PCR-confirmed SARS-CoV-2 infection or an uninfected control (not recorded which). The rearrangement uses TRBV7-2 and TRBJ2-7; D not certain. The input for sequencing was whole blood, taken at baseline. CDR3 sequence (DNA): TGTGCCAGCACCGACACGATCTACGAGCAGTACTTC. Its translation: CASTDTIYEQYF.